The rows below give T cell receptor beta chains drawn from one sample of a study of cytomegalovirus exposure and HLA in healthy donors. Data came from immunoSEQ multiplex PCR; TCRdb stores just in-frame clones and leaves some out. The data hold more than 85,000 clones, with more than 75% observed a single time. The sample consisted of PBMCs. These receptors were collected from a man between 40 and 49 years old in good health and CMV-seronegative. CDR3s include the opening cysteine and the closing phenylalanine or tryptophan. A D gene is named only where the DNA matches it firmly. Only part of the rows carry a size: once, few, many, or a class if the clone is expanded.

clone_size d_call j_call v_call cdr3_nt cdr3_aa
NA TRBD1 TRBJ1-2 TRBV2 TGTGCCAGCAGTGAAGCCGGACAGGGTAACGGCTACACCTTC CASSEAGQGNGYTF
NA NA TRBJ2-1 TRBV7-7 TGTGCCAGCAGCTTAAGCGGACAGTACAATGAGCAGTTCTTC CASSLSGQYNEQFF
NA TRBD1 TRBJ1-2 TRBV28 TGTGCCAGCAGTTTAACGGACAGGAACTATGGCTACACCTTC CASSLTDRNYGYTF
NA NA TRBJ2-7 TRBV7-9 TGTGCCAGCAGCCGTCAGGGAAGCTACGAGCAGTACTTC CASSRQGSYEQYF
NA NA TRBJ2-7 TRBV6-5 TGTGCCAGCAGTTACGGGGGCAGGGCCTCCTACGAGCAGTACTTC CASSYGGRASYEQYF
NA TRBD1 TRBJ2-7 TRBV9 TGTGCCAGCAGCGAGGGGACAGGACCCCCCTACGAGCAGTACTTC CASSEGTGPPYEQYF
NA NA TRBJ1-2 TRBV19 TGTGCCAGTAGTATTATAGGGGGATCGCACTATGGCTACACCTTC CASSIIGGSHYGYTF
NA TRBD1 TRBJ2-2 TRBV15 TGTGCCACCAGAGACAGGGTGTCTGGGGAGCTGTTTTTT CATRDRVSGELFF
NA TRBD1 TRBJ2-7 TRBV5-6 TGTGCCAGCAGCCCAGACAGGGTCCACGAGCAGTACTTC CASSPDRVHEQYF
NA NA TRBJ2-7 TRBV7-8 TGTGCCAGCAGCTTAGAACAGCTCCAGTACTTC CASSLEQLQYF
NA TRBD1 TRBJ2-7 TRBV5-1 TGCGCCAGCAGCTTGGGGGCCTCCGGGACAGGGTCAATCGAGCAGTACTTC CASSLGASGTGSIEQYF
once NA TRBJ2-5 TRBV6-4 TGTGCCAGCAGTGCAACAGGGATCTCTGGGGAGACCCAGTACTTC CASSATGISGETQYF
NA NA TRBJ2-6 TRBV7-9 TGTGCCAGCAGCTTAGGAACGTCGGACAGCTCTGGGGCCAACGTCCTGACTTTC CASSLGTSDSSGANVLTF
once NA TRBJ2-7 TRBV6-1 TGTGCCAGCACTGACGGCTACGAGCAGTACTTC CASTDGYEQYF
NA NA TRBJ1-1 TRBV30 TGTGCCTGGAGTAAGGGGCTGAACACTGAAGCTTTCTTT CAWSKGLNTEAFF
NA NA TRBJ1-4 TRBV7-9 TGTGCCAGCAGCTTAAACCCCGGGACAACAACTAATGAAAAACTGTTTTTT CASSLNPGTTTNEKLFF
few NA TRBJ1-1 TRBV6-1 TGTGCCAGCAGTGTAGAGTTGAACACTGAAGCTTTCTTT CASSVELNTEAFF
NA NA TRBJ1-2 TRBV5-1 TGCGCCAGCAGCTCTGGTATGGAGCTATGGGGCTACACCTTC CASSSGMELWGYTF